The rows below give T cell receptor beta chains drawn from one sample of a study of shared clonotypes between healthy human individuals. Method: immunoSEQ multiplex PCR; TCRdb's copy keeps in-frame clones and lacks some. This table has 2,100,000 or so clones, 90% to 96% appearing once. Specimen: naive CD4+ T cells sorted from blood. All receptors come from a man aged 18 to 35 in good health. Each CDR3 is given with its conserved first and last residue. The order of the fields is J gene, D gene, clone size, V gene, CDR3 protein, CDR3 DNA. The D gene is left open where the match is weak. Only part of the rows carry a size: once, few, many, or a class if the clone is expanded.

TRBJ1-3 | NA | NA | TRBV30 | CAWSPPAGRYTIYF | TGTGCCTGGAGCCCCCCGGCAGGAAGGTACACCATATATTTT
TRBJ1-3 | TRBD1 | NA | TRBV29-1 | CSVATGPGNTIYF | TGCAGCGTTGCGACAGGGCCTGGAAACACCATATATTTT
TRBJ2-5 | NA | NA | TRBV5-1 | CASSSTSRETQYF | TGCGCCAGCAGCTCGACAAGCCGGGAGACCCAGTACTTC
TRBJ1-1 | TRBD1 | NA | TRBV5-1 | CASRRGTEGEAFF | TGCGCCAGCAGGCGCGGGACAGAGGGTGAAGCTTTCTTT
TRBJ2-7 | NA | NA | TRBV4-1 | CASSKSPLNGGLGEQYF | TGCGCCAGCAGCAAAAGCCCCCTTAACGGAGGCCTTGGGGAGCAGTACTTC
TRBJ2-3 | NA | NA | TRBV6-6 | CAINPRGRWTDTQYF | TGTGCCATCAATCCTAGGGGCAGGTGGACAGATACGCAGTATTTT
TRBJ1-3 | NA | NA | TRBV5-1 | CASSQGSLYGNTIYF | TGCGCCAGCAGTCAGGGTTCTTTGTATGGAAACACCATATATTTT
TRBJ2-6 | NA | NA | TRBV30 | CAWSPTELGANVLTF | TGTGCCTGGAGCCCGACCGAGTTAGGGGCCAACGTCCTGACTTTC
TRBJ1-2 | NA | NA | TRBV18 | CASSLQRANYGYTF | TGTGCCAGCTCACTTCAAAGAGCTAACTATGGCTACACCTTC
TRBJ2-7 | NA | NA | TRBV18 | CASSPGYQEGLAEQYF | TGTGCCAGCTCTCCCGGCTACCAAGAAGGATTAGCCGAGCAGTACTTC
TRBJ2-5 | NA | NA | TRBV7-9 | CASSLARRDGEQYF | TGTGCCAGCAGCTTAGCGCGTAGGGACGGAGAGCAGTACTTC
TRBJ2-7 | NA | NA | TRBV4-1 | CASSQAWTEEQYF | TGCGCCAGCAGCCAAGCTTGGACAGAGGAGCAGTACTTC
TRBJ2-1 | TRBD1 | NA | TRBV27 | CASISMTGGKMEQFF | TGTGCCAGCATATCGATGACAGGGGGCAAGATGGAGCAGTTCTTC
TRBJ2-7 | NA | NA | TRBV6-5 | CASSYYHGSGYEQYF | TGTGCCAGCAGTTACTACCACGGTTCGGGATACGAGCAGTACTTC
TRBJ2-2 | NA | NA | TRBV6-5 | CASSLRQTHTGELFF | TGTGCCAGCAGTTTAAGACAGACCCACACCGGGGAGCTGTTTTTT
TRBJ2-3 | NA | NA | TRBV7-2 | CASSLEVKGSGTDTQYF | TGTGCCAGCAGCTTAGAGGTCAAGGGGTCCGGCACAGATACGCAGTATTTT
TRBJ2-1 | NA | NA | TRBV6-1 | CASITRTAYNEQFF | TGTGCCAGCATAACAAGGACAGCTTACAATGAGCAGTTCTTC
TRBJ2-7 | TRBD1 | NA | TRBV14 | CASSQAPGQVLYEQYF | TGTGCCAGCAGCCAGGCTCCGGGACAGGTTCTCTACGAGCAGTACTTC
TRBJ2-5 | NA | NA | TRBV5-4 | CASSLPGERETQYF | TGTGCCAGCAGCCTCCCGGGCGAAAGAGAGACCCAGTACTTC
TRBJ2-7 | NA | NA | TRBV27 | CASSYRDGYEQYF | TGTGCCAGCAGTTACCGGGACGGCTACGAGCAGTACTTC
TRBJ2-7 | TRBD1 | NA | TRBV30 | CAWSVVEAGGYEQYF | TGTGCCTGGAGTGTCGTTGAGGCAGGGGGCTACGAGCAGTACTTC
TRBJ2-3 | NA | NA | TRBV9 | CASSVQGKHTDTQYF | TGTGCCAGCAGCGTCCAGGGGAAACACACAGATACGCAGTATTTT
TRBJ1-1 | NA | NA | TRBV5-1 | CASSLLLFTEAFF | TGCGCCAGCAGCTTGCTCCTCTTCACTGAAGCTTTCTTT
TRBJ1-4 | TRBD1 | once | TRBV7-6 | CASSLGTGAEKLFF | TGTGCCAGCAGCTTGGGGACAGGAGCAGAAAAACTGTTTTTT
TRBJ1-2 | NA | once | TRBV6-5 | CASSYSGVGAYGYTF | TGTGCCAGCAGTTACTCAGGGGTAGGGGCCTATGGCTACACCTTC
TRBJ1-2 | NA | NA | TRBV19 | CASQGGSYGYTF | TGTGCCAGCCAAGGGGGTAGCTATGGCTACACCTTC
TRBJ2-7 | NA | NA | TRBV5-4 | CASSLGQQGGAYEQYF | TGTGCCAGCAGCTTGGGACAGCAGGGTGGGGCCTACGAGCAGTACTTC
TRBJ1-3 | NA | NA | TRBV5-1 | CASSSDSLSGNTIYF | TGCGCCAGCAGCTCGGACAGTCTCTCTGGAAACACCATATATTTT
TRBJ2-3 | NA | NA | TRBV6-5 | CATGGLERTDTQYF | TGTGCCACCGGGGGCCTTGAGCGCACAGATACGCAGTATTTT
TRBJ1-1 | NA | once | TRBV5-1 | CASRVRENTEAFF | TGCGCCAGCAGGGTTAGGGAGAACACTGAAGCTTTCTTT
TRBJ2-7 | TRBD2 | NA | TRBV2 | CASNRLAYYEQYF | TGTGCCAGCAATAGACTAGCTTACTACGAGCAGTACTTC
TRBJ1-6 | NA | few | TRBV6-5 | CASRKPNSPLHF | TGTGCCAGCAGGAAGCCGAATTCACCCCTCCACTTT
TRBJ2-7 | NA | NA | TRBV30 | CAWSLGPYEQYF | TGTGCCTGGAGCCTAGGCCCCTACGAGCAGTACTTC
TRBJ2-7 | NA | NA | TRBV29-1 | CSVATRDSYEQYF | TGCAGCGTTGCGACACGGGACTCCTACGAGCAGTACTTC
TRBJ2-7 | NA | NA | TRBV6-1 | CASSETGLGGYEQYF | TGTGCCAGCAGTGAGACAGGGTTGGGGGGATACGAGCAGTACTTC
TRBJ1-1 | NA | NA | TRBV30 | CAWAPGGEAEAFF | TGTGCCTGGGCCCCCGGGGGTGAGGCTGAAGCTTTCTTT
TRBJ1-2 | NA | NA | TRBV6-5 | CASSSPRTAVNYGYTF | TGTGCCAGCAGTTCCCCCCGGACCGCTGTGAACTATGGCTACACCTTC
TRBJ1-1 | NA | NA | TRBV5-5 | CASSPASVRNTEAFF | TGTGCCAGCAGCCCAGCCTCGGTCCGAAACACTGAAGCTTTCTTT
TRBJ1-1 | NA | NA | TRBV7-9 | CASTYREGTEAFF | TGTGCCAGCACCTACAGGGAGGGCACTGAAGCTTTCTTT
TRBJ2-1 | TRBD2 | NA | TRBV5-1 | CASFTTAGGPGNEQFF | TGCGCCAGTTTCACGACGGCGGGAGGGCCAGGCAATGAGCAGTTCTTC
TRBJ2-7 | NA | NA | TRBV29-1 | CSVVGASYEQYF | TGCAGCGTTGTAGGTGCATCCTACGAGCAGTACTTC
TRBJ2-5 | NA | NA | TRBV9 | CASSARPGETQYF | TGTGCCAGCAGCGCCAGACCGGGGGAGACCCAGTACTTC
TRBJ1-2 | NA | NA | TRBV10-3 | CAVWGGGSGYTF | TGTGCCGTCTGGGGCGGCGGCAGCGGCTACACCTTC
TRBJ2-1 | TRBD2 | few | TRBV10-3 | CAISESGRADEQFF | TGTGCCATCAGCGAGAGCGGGAGGGCTGATGAGCAGTTCTTC
TRBJ1-4 | NA | NA | TRBV18 | CASSPERLTNEKLFF | TGTGCCAGCTCACCCGAACGCCTAACTAATGAAAAACTGTTTTTT
TRBJ2-2 | NA | NA | TRBV11-2 | CASSPRAEAGELFF | TGTGCCAGCAGCCCCCGCGCGGAGGCCGGGGAGCTGTTTTTT
TRBJ2-7 | TRBD2 | NA | TRBV6-1 | CASSGPGLAGGFRPYEQYF | TGTGCCAGCAGTGGGCCGGGACTAGCGGGAGGCTTTAGACCCTACGAGCAGTACTTC
TRBJ1-2 | NA | NA | TRBV6-5 | CASRTRYGYTF | TGTGCCAGCAGGACCCGCTATGGCTACACCTTC
TRBJ1-1 | NA | NA | TRBV14 | CASSLSTGDTEAFF | TGTGCCAGCAGCCTGTCGACAGGCGACACTGAAGCTTTCTTT
TRBJ2-5 | TRBD2 | NA | TRBV5-1 | CASTPAGGLETQYF | TGCGCCAGCACTCCAGCGGGGGGGCTAGAGACCCAGTACTTC
TRBJ1-2 | NA | NA | TRBV30 | CAWSVRGFGYGYTF | TGTGCCTGGAGTGTAAGAGGTTTCGGCTATGGCTACACCTTC
TRBJ1-6 | NA | NA | TRBV6-1 | CASRKEQGPSPLHF | TGTGCCAGCAGGAAGGAACAGGGACCCTCACCCCTCCACTTT
TRBJ1-5 | TRBD1 | NA | TRBV19 | CASSLGQVDNQPQHF | TGTGCCAGTTCCCTAGGACAGGTTGACAATCAGCCCCAGCATTTT